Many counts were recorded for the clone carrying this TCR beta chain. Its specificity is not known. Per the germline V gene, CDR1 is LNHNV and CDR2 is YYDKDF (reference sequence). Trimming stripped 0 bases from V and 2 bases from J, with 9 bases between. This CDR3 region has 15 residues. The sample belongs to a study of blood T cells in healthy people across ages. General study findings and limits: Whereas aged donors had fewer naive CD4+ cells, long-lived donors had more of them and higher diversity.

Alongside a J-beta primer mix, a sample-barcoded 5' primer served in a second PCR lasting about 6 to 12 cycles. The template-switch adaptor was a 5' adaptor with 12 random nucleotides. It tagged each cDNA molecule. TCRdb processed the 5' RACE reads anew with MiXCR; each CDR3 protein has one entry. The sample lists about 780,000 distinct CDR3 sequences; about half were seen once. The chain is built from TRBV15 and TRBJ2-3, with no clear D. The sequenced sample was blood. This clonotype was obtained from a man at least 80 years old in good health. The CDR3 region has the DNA TGTGCCACCAGCAGAGATCGGGCCCACACAGATACGCAGTATTTT. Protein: CATSRDRAHTDTQYF. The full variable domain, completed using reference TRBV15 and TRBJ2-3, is DAMVIQNPRYQVTQFGKPVTLSCSQTLNHNVMYWYQQKSSQAPKLLFHYYDKDFNNEADTPDNFQSRRPNTSFCFLDIRSPGLGDTAMYLCATSRDRAHTDTQYFGPGTRLTVL.